The next 32 T cell receptor beta chains were all read from a single sample in a study of T cell responses to AZD1222 COVID-19 vaccine. TCRdb keeps only in-frame clones here, not all; method: immunoSEQ multiplex PCR. This sample has 96,000 or so clones, with 75% to 90% found just once. This sample comprised peripheral blood, obtained on day 0 of AZD1222 vaccination. The receptor set was obtained from an adult in good health.

This clone appeared a few times. The chain links TRBV24-1 to TRBJ2-2; maybe TRBD2 (6 bases). The germline V gene has CDR1 KGHDR and CDR2 SFDVKD. The V end lost 7 bases, the J end lost 6 bases, and 8 bases lay between the germline ends. The CDR3 is 12 amino acids. The CDR3 sequence: CATRGLAGELFF. The CDR3 coding sequence is TGTGCCACCAGGGGACTTGCCGGGGAGCTGTTTTTT.

This chain joins TRBV28 and TRBJ1-6; maybe TRBD1 (5 bases). The germline V gene has CDR1 MDHEN and CDR2 SYDVKM. The CDR3 is made up of 13 amino acids. Deletions cut 6 bases from V and 10 bases from J, with 13 bases between. The CDR3 DNA reads TGTGCCAGCAGGACGGGACTCCAGTCACCCCTCCACTTT. This translates into CASRTGLQSPLHF.

This chain links TRBV6-4 with TRBJ2-1, with a possible D match to TRBD2 (6 bases). This CDR3 is 14 amino acids long. Trimming pared 6 bases from V and 4 bases from J, leaving 13 bases between. CDR1 and CDR2 (germline): MRHNA, SNTAGT. CDR3 amino acids: CASRPLSGYNEQFF. The DNA for the CDR3 is TGTGCCAGCAGGCCTCTTAGCGGATACAATGAGCAGTTCTTC.

V and J are TRBV9 and TRBJ2-7; D is unclear. V was trimmed by 0 bases and J by 2 bases, leaving 12 bases between them. The CDR3 totals 15 residues. Looked up from germline, CDR1 is SGDLS and CDR2 is YYNGEE. The CDR3 reads CASSVEHSAAYEQYF. In DNA, the CDR3 is TGTGCCAGCAGCGTAGAGCACTCGGCTGCCTACGAGCAGTACTTC.

J is TRBJ2-5 and V is TRBV9; 11 nucleotides agree with TRBD1. The CDR3 covers 16 residues. Germline V CDR1 and CDR2: SGDLS, YYNGEE. J gave up 4 bases and V 1 base, and 6 bases lay outside the gene matches. CDR3 in amino acids: CASSVSGQGARETQYF. The CDR3 coding sequence is TGTGCCAGCAGCGTATCCGGACAGGGGGCAAGAGAGACCCAGTACTTC.

The rearrangement joins TRBV7-2 to TRBJ2-2; 7 positions match TRBD1. V was clipped by 4 bases and J by 6 bases; unmatched bases: 2. Germline CDR1 reads SGHTA; CDR2 reads FQGNSA. The CDR3 is 13 residues long. The CDR3 DNA sequence: TGTGCCAGCAGCTACAGGGGAGCCGGGGAGCTGTTTTTT. This sequence encodes CASSYRGAGELFF.

V is TRBV4-1 and J is TRBJ2-1, with 8 bases aligning to TRBD2. The CDR3 is made up of 13 amino acids. The germline V gene has CDR1 MGHRA and CDR2 YSYEKL. Trimming cost V 7 bases and J 6 bases; bases outside gene matches: 5. The CDR3 sequence: CASTAGDRNEQFF. CDR3 coding DNA: TGCGCCAGCACAGCGGGAGACCGCAATGAGCAGTTCTTC.

This clone came up once. The chain links TRBV11-3 to TRBJ2-2, with D perhaps matching TRBD2 (5 bases). V was cut by 5 bases and J by 5 bases, with 12 bases left in between. This CDR3 contains 14 residues. Germline V gene lookup returns CDR1 SGHNT and CDR2 YENEEA. CDR3 loop: CASSLRSGTGELFF. The CDR3 bases are TGTGCCAGCAGCCTCAGGTCGGGGACCGGGGAGCTGTTTTTT. Together with reference TRBV11-3 and TRBJ2-2, the CDR3 gives the full variable domain: EAGVVQSPRYKIIEKKQPVAFWCNPISGHNTLYWYLQNLGQGPELLIRYENEEAVDDSQLPKDRFSAERLKGVDSTLKIQPAELGDSAVYLCASSLRSGTGELFFGEGSRLTVL.

Comment on this clone: Compared with germline, one end of the junction differs, possibly owing to a read error. J is TRBJ2-3 and V is TRBV4-3; D not resolved. The CDR3 sequence is 13 residues long. Germline-derived CDR1 and CDR2 are LGHNA and YSLEER. CDR3 sequence reads: CASSQDSRDTQYF. In DNA, the CDR3 is TGCGCCAGCAGCCAAGATAGCAGAGATACGCAGTATTTT.

This chain links TRBV11-2 with TRBJ2-1; TRBD2 matches at 10 bases. CDR1 and CDR2 (germline): SGHAT, FQNNGV. The CDR3 extends over 18 amino acids. The trim removed 1 base at V and 5 bases at J, leaving 11 bases unmatched. CDR3 amino acids: CASSLAGLAGVGDNEQFF. CDR3 DNA sequence: TGTGCCAGCAGCTTAGCTGGTCTAGCGGGAGTAGGGGACAATGAGCAGTTCTTC.

V gene TRBV28 combines with J gene TRBJ2-5; 8 nucleotides line up with TRBD2. There are 14 residues in the CDR3. Per germline, CDR1 MDHEN and CDR2 SYDVKM. The ends lost 4 bases at V and 3 bases at J; junction bases unmatched: 4. This chain's CDR3 is CASSSGGREETQYF. DNA for the CDR3: TGTGCCAGCAGTTCGGGAGGGCGGGAAGAGACCCAGTACTTC.

The chain is built from TRBV7-3 and TRBJ2-1, with D maybe TRBD2 (6 bases). Per the germline V gene, CDR1 is SGHTA and CDR2 is FQGTGA. Trimming pared 5 bases from V and 8 bases from J, leaving 13 bases between. The CDR3 totals 13 residues. Written as DNA, the CDR3 is TGTGCCAGCAGCCCAGGTTGGGGGGATGAGCAGTTCTTC. It is translated as CASSPGWGDEQFF.

The chain links TRBV11-2 to TRBJ2-5; 8 bases line up with TRBD1. J gave up 1 base and V 3 bases, and 1 base lay outside the gene matches. The germline V gene encodes CDR1 SGHAT and CDR2 FQNNGV. This CDR3 region has 14 residues. This CDR3 reads CASSFQGAQETQYF. CDR3 coding DNA: TGTGCCAGCAGCTTCCAGGGGGCCCAAGAGACCCAGTACTTC.

This rearrangement joins TRBV9 to TRBJ2-2, with D hard to call. V shed 4 bases and J shed 1 base, with 14 bases lying between them. In germline, CDR1 is SGDLS, CDR2 YYNGEE. This CDR3 has 16 amino acids. The CDR3 coding sequence is TGTGCCAGCAGCCCCCGATTCATGGTGAACACCGGGGAGCTGTTTTTT. Its protein product is CASSPRFMVNTGELFF. Variable domain in full (rest from reference TRBV9 and TRBJ2-2): DSGVTQTPKHLITATGQRVTLRCSPRSGDLSVYWYQQSLDQGLQFLIQYYNGEERAKGNILERFSAQQFPDLHSELNLSSLELGDSALYFCASSPRFMVNTGELFFGEGSRLTVL.

The rearrangement uses TRBV7-3 and TRBJ2-3; D may match TRBD1 or TRBD2 (6 bases each). V lost 5 bases to trimming and J lost 0 bases, with 15 bases between them. The CDR3 runs to 16 residues. In germline, CDR1 is SGHTA, CDR2 FQGTGA. Here the CDR3 DNA reads TGTGCCAGCAGCCTGAGGGGGGCCACTAGCACAGATACGCAGTATTTT. Translating it yields CASSLRGATSTDTQYF.

This clone has more than one count but fewer than ten. The chain uses TRBV4-1 and TRBJ2-3, with D perhaps TRBD1 or TRBD2 (5 bases each). Trimming stripped 0 bases from V and 2 bases from J, with 9 bases between. The germline CDR1 and CDR2 sequences are MGHRA and YSYEKL. The CDR3 totals 15 residues. CDR3 bases: TGCGCCAGCAGCCAAGAGGGGACGTCCACAGATACGCAGTATTTT. The encoded protein is CASSQEGTSTDTQYF.

CDR3 nucleotide sequence: TGTGCCACAGCGGTCGGGGCATTCTCTGGAAACACCATATATTTT. It yields the protein CATAVGAFSGNTIYF. The gene calls are TRBV7-2 and TRBJ1-3; a possible D gene is TRBD1 (5 bases). CDR3 length: 15 residues. Germline CDR1 and CDR2: SGHTA and FQGNSA. Trimming removed 10 bases at V and 0 bases at J, with 16 bases between.

This chain uses TRBV28 with TRBJ2-3; possible D gene TRBD1, 6 bases. V lost 7 bases and J lost 5, with 13 bases in between. From germline, CDR1 is MDHEN and CDR2 SYDVKM. The CDR3 spans 13 residues. DNA for the CDR3: TGTGCCAGCAAGGGGGAAAATAGAGATACGCAGTATTTT. Its protein is CASKGENRDTQYF. Using reference TRBV28 and TRBJ2-3 for the parts outside the CDR3, the full variable domain is DVKVTQSSRYLVKRTGEKVFLECVQDMDHENMFWYRQDPGLGLRLIYFSYDVKMKEKGDIPEGYSVSREKKERFSLILESASTNQTSMYLCASKGENRDTQYFGPGTRLTVL.

The rearrangement joins TRBV28 to TRBJ1-2, with TRBD1 matching 8 bases. The CDR3 totals 13 residues. Germline V gene lookup returns CDR1 MDHEN and CDR2 SYDVKM. V shed 5 bases and J 8 bases; nucleotides not matched to a gene: 7. For the CDR3, the DNA is TGTGCCAGCAGTCCCGGGACAGGCAGCGGCTACACCTTC. It translates to CASSPGTGSGYTF.

The rearrangement links TRBV7-2 to TRBJ2-3; 10 positions match TRBD2. V shed 2 bases and J 3 bases; nucleotides not matched to a gene: 2. Germline V gives CDR1 SGHTA, CDR2 FQGNSA. There are 15 residues in the CDR3. The CDR3 DNA sequence: TGTGCCAGCAGCTTACAACTAGCGGGGACAGATACGCAGTATTTT. Its protein is CASSLQLAGTDTQYF.

V usage is TRBV28 and J usage is TRBJ1-2; 9 bases align to TRBD1. V was pared by 4 bases and J by 7 bases, with 7 bases of the junction left unmatched. Germline V CDR1 and CDR2: MDHEN, SYDVKM. The CDR3 contains 14 residues. The CDR3 protein is CASSSGQGVGGYTF. The CDR3 DNA sequence: TGTGCCAGCAGTTCGGGACAGGGAGTGGGTGGCTACACCTTC.

The J gene is TRBJ2-2, the V gene TRBV6-5; 8 bases line up with TRBD2. V gave up 6 bases and J gave up 5 bases; unmatched junction bases: 8. Germline CDR1 reads MNHEY; CDR2 reads SVGAGI. CDR3 length: 15 amino acids. For the CDR3, the DNA is TGTGCCAGCAGCCTCGGGGGGGCAGGTACCGGGGAGCTGTTTTTT. Protein: CASSLGGAGTGELFF.

The chain joins TRBV7-9 to TRBJ2-4; D is uncertain. The CDR3 consists of 13 residues. The V end was cut by 0 bases, the J end by 9 bases, with 9 bases between. The V gene's germline CDR1 is SEHNR and CDR2 FQNEAQ (reference sequence). This CDR3 reads CASSLAFLGIQYF. CDR3 nucleotides: TGTGCCAGCAGCTTAGCATTTTTGGGCATTCAGTACTTC.

This clone was recorded only once. The rearrangement links TRBV24-1 to TRBJ1-4; no definite D call. The CDR3 runs to 13 residues. From germline, CDR1 is KGHDR and CDR2 SFDVKD. V gave up 6 bases and J gave up 5 bases, with 9 bases separating them. CDR3 in DNA: TGTGCCACCAGTTCCGGGGTGAATGAAAAACTGTTTTTT. Translated, it gives CATSSGVNEKLFF.

The chain uses TRBV4-1 and TRBJ2-1; 10 bases map to TRBD2. J gave up 8 bases and V 4 bases, and 11 bases lay outside the gene matches. CDR1 is MGHRA and CDR2 is YSYEKL in the germline V gene. This CDR3 comprises 16 residues. CDR3 DNA: TGCGCCAGCAGCCCCCGGGTAGCGGGAGGTAAGGATGAGCAGTTCTTC. Protein product: CASSPRVAGGKDEQFF.

This chain connects TRBV6-6 to TRBJ2-7, with a tentative D call TRBD2 (6 bases). The CDR3 length is 10 residues. Between the trimmed V and J ends, which lost 5 bases and 8 bases, there was a span of 7 bases. Germline assignment: CDR1 MNHNY and CDR2 SVGAGI (reference sequence). The CDR3 DNA is TGTGCCAGCAGTCGGGAGAAGCAGTACTTC. This codes for CASSREKQYF.

This clone was recorded only once. V and J are TRBV27 and TRBJ2-3; D may match TRBD1 or TRBD2 (5 bases each). V lost 0 bases to trimming and J lost 0 bases, with 13 bases between them. From germline, CDR1 is MNHEY and CDR2 SMNVEV (reference sequence). The length of the CDR3 is 17 residues. The CDR3 region has the DNA TGTGCCAGCAGTTTATCTTTCTCCGGGACGAGCACAGATACGCAGTATTTT. This translates into CASSLSFSGTSTDTQYF.

V usage is TRBV6-5 and J usage is TRBJ2-7; the D is unclear. Germline V gene data show CDR1 as MNHEY and CDR2 as SVGAGI. The CDR3 spans 15 residues. V lost 0 bases, J lost 1 base, and 10 bases lay in between. In DNA, the CDR3 is TGTGCCAGCAGTTACTCGGGCGGTCTTTCCTACGAGCAGTACTTC. Translation gives CASSYSGGLSYEQYF.

V gene TRBV2 combines with J gene TRBJ2-7; TRBD2 is a possible D gene (7 bases). This CDR3 is built from 13 residues. V was cut by 7 bases and J by 2 bases, with 12 bases left in between. Germline CDR1 is SNHLY and CDR2 is FYNNEI. In DNA form, the CDR3 reads TGTGCCAGCATGGGGGGGGCCACCTACGAGCAGTACTTC. This codes for CASMGGATYEQYF. Full variable domain (rest looked up from reference TRBV2 and TRBJ2-7): EPEVTQTPSHQVTQMGQEVILRCVPISNHLYFYWYRQILGQKVEFLVSFYNNEISEKSEIFDDQFSVERPDGSNFTLKIRSTKLEDSAMYFCASMGGATYEQYFGPGTRLTVT.

The chain's CDR3 is CASRKTGGAYEQYF. CDR3 sequence (DNA): TGTGCCAGCAGAAAAACAGGGGGTGCCTACGAGCAGTACTTC. The chain recombines TRBV6-5 with TRBJ2-7, with TRBD1 matching over 8 bases. Trimming took 6 bases from V and 2 from J; bases not matched to a gene: 6. The CDR3 length is 14 residues. CDR1 MNHEY and CDR2 SVGAGI come from the germline V gene.

The V gene is TRBV9, the J gene TRBJ2-1; TRBD2 matches 8 bases. This CDR3 contains 13 residues. The V gene end was trimmed by 4 bases and the J gene end by 15 bases; junction bases not matched to a gene: 12. Germline-derived CDR1 and CDR2 are SGDLS and YYNGEE. The CDR3 sequence is CASSTRTSPPVFF. The CDR3 DNA is TGTGCCAGCAGCACCCGGACTAGCCCGCCCGTGTTCTTC.

A few counts support this clone. The rearrangement joins TRBV18 to TRBJ2-1; 7 nucleotides agree with TRBD1. The CDR3 is 15 residues long. CDR1 is KGHSH, CDR2 LQKENI, per germline. V lost 3 bases and J lost 0; bases outside the gene matches: 2. CDR3 protein: CASSPGTASYNEQFF. As DNA, the CDR3 is TGTGCCAGCTCACCCGGGACAGCCTCCTACAATGAGCAGTTCTTC.